This TCR beta chain appears in the sequencing data of a study of blood T cell repertoires in COVID-19. Across the study: There were acute and convalescent COVID-19 samples, and they came from the United States, Italy and Spain. From T cells, B-cell-depleted T cells, or PBMCs came the material, which was cDNA or gDNA.

Original processing notes: Counts of nucleated cells, estimated from reference gene primer amplification, were obtained. Here immunoSEQ multiplex PCR was the method, and the copy in TCRdb shows in-frame clones only, minus some. For V, J and clone size, that table is used; D and trimming come from the DNA. The data contain some 240,000 clones, 90% to 95% of them singletons. Those enrolled in Seattle joined during active infection and were followed longitudinally afterward. The sequencing sample was made of peripheral blood. The clonotype comes from a man between 60 and 75 years old with COVID-19, enrolled during active disease.

The CDR3 region is CAWTQPTGGIRETQYF. CDR3 coding DNA: TGTGCCTGGACCCAACCGACAGGGGGGATTAGAGAGACCCAGTACTTC. The J gene is TRBJ2-5, the V gene TRBV30, with 9 bases fitting TRBD1. The V gene end was trimmed by 4 bases and the J gene end by 4 bases; junction bases not matched to a gene: 13. The CDR3 covers 16 residues. The germline V gene has CDR1 GTSNPN and CDR2 SVGIG (reference sequence).